What follows describes a single T cell receptor (beta chain). Trimming pared 4 bases from V and 2 bases from J, leaving 9 bases between. The CDR3 is 13 amino acids. CDR1 is MNHNY and CDR2 is SVGAGI in the germline V gene (reference sequence). This record comes from a study of blood T cell repertoires in COVID-19. Study context: Acute-phase and convalescent COVID-19 samples originated in the United States, Italy and Spain. T cells, B-cell-depleted T cells, or PBMCs supplied cDNA or gDNA.

Source study methods: The authors estimated nucleated cell counts from reference gene primer amplification. TCRdb's copy holds only in-frame clones and misses some; the assay was immunoSEQ multiplex PCR. The V and J calls and clone size were taken over from that table, and D and trimming were inferred from the DNA. The sample has some 150,000 clones, 84% seen once; the top ten hold 40% to 55%. The clonotype was recovered from a human donor in a cohort sampled during active COVID-19. Sequencing was performed on peripheral blood. J is TRBJ2-7 and V is TRBV6-6; possibly TRBD1 for D (5 bases). CDR3 residues: CASSSGPPYEQYF. DNA of the CDR3: TGTGCCAGCAGTTCAGGGCCCCCCTACGAGCAGTACTTC.